Shown below are 29 T cell receptor beta chains from a single sample sequenced in a study of CD8+ T cells in alopecia areata. Once RNA had been extracted, it was reverse transcribed into cDNA to act as the sequencing template. The repertoire was sequenced with immunoSEQ multiplex PCR; TCRdb's copy has only in-frame clones and lacks some. The data show 150,000 or so clones, roughly 44% seen once. The source material was CD4+ T cells sorted from blood. All receptors derive from a human donor with alopecia areata.

The rearrangement links TRBV29-1 to TRBJ2-7; D might be TRBD1 (6 bases). Between the trimmed V and J ends, which lost 4 bases and 6 bases, there was a span of 13 bases. CDR1 is SQVTM, CDR2 ANQGSEA, per germline. The CDR3 covers 12 residues. The CDR3 bases are TGCAGCGTTGGGGACATTCGGTCCGAGCAGTACTTC. Translated, it gives CSVGDIRSEQYF.

The table lists this clone with a few counts. The chain links TRBV4-2 to TRBJ2-1; TRBD2 might be the D (6 bases). The V gene lost 4 bases and the J gene lost 8 bases, with 15 bases spanning the gap. The CDR3 contains 14 residues. The germline gives CDR1 LGHNA, CDR2 YNFKEQ. Here the CDR3 reads CASSPSGLAHEQFF. DNA of the CDR3: TGTGCCAGCAGCCCCAGCGGGCTAGCGCATGAGCAGTTCTTC.

The chain recombines TRBV29-1 with TRBJ2-7; tentative D call: TRBD2 (7 bases). This CDR3 region has 14 residues. Germline assignment: CDR1 SQVTM and CDR2 ANQGSEA. Trimming cost V 4 bases and J 9 bases, with 22 bases left between them. The CDR3 sequence is CSVARTRGDEVQYF. The CDR3 region has the DNA TGCAGCGTTGCCCGGACTAGGGGGGATGAGGTGCAGTACTTC.

V usage is TRBV6-5 and J usage is TRBJ1-1, with a possible D match to TRBD1 (5 bases). The CDR3 sequence is 14 residues long. CDR1 is MNHEY and CDR2 is SVGAGI in the germline V gene. Trimming removed 7 bases from V and 1 base from J, with 13 bases in between. The CDR3 sequence: CASTHRGGNTEAFF. In nucleotides, the CDR3 is TGTGCCAGCACACACCGGGGGGGGAACACTGAAGCTTTCTTT.

This clone occurred a few times. V usage is TRBV10-2 and J usage is TRBJ2-7; a possible D gene is TRBD1 (6 bases). Per germline, CDR1 WSHSY and CDR2 SAAADI. This CDR3 spans 13 amino acids. Trimming cost V 0 bases and J 9 bases, with 12 bases left between them. In nucleotides, the CDR3 is TGCGCCAGCAGTGAGTCAATCCTGGACAGGCAGTACTTC. Translated, it gives CASSESILDRQYF.

V and J are TRBV29-1 and TRBJ2-3; D is possibly TRBD1 or TRBD2 (6 bases each). Per the germline V gene, CDR1 is SQVTM and CDR2 is ANQGSEA. This CDR3 spans 13 amino acids. V was clipped by 7 bases and J by 0 bases, with 11 bases between them. CDR3 DNA: TGCAGCGGGTCGGGGGCAAGCACAGATACGCAGTATTTT. Amino acids: CSGSGASTDTQYF.

In its sample, this clone was seen a few times. This sequence joins TRBV28 and TRBJ2-1; TRBD2 aligns across 9 bases. This CDR3 is 14 amino acids long. Germline values: CDR1 MDHEN, CDR2 SYDVKM. V was clipped by 10 bases and J by 7 bases; unmatched bases: 11. The CDR3 DNA is TGTGCCACCTCAGCGGGAGGATCTACAAATGAGCAGTTCTTC. Translation: CATSAGGSTNEQFF.

The chain has TRBV11-2 and TRBJ2-1, with D perhaps matching TRBD1 or TRBD2 (5 bases each). V was trimmed by 1 base and J by 1 base, leaving 8 bases between them. Germline CDR1 and CDR2: SGHAT and FQNNGV. The CDR3 loop spans 15 amino acids. In DNA, the CDR3 is TGTGCCAGCAGCTTAGTGGGGGATTCCTACAATGAGCAGTTCTTC. Its protein product is CASSLVGDSYNEQFF.

CDR3 coding DNA: TGCGCCAGCAGTCAAGCAGGGGCTCGGGGCTATGGCTACACCTTC. Its protein is CASSQAGARGYGYTF. V is TRBV23-1 and J is TRBJ1-2; D may be TRBD1 (6 bases). TRBV23-1 is an ORF, with its function uncertain. This CDR3 contains 15 residues. Trimming stripped 2 bases from V and 4 bases from J, with 14 bases between.

With respect to this clone: Other DNA sequences in this sample translate to the same CDR3. The V call is TRBV5-1, the J call TRBJ2-5; D not certain. The CDR3 is 13 residues long. Trimming stripped 0 bases from V and 1 base from J, with 4 bases between. Germline CDR1 is SGHRS and CDR2 is YFSETQ. CDR3 loop: CASSLGSQETQYF. Written as DNA, the CDR3 is TGCGCCAGCAGCTTGGGTAGCCAAGAGACCCAGTACTTC.

This chain joins TRBV4-2 and TRBJ2-5, with 11 bases that match TRBD2. The germline CDR1 and CDR2 sequences are LGHNA and YNFKEQ. V gave up 0 bases and J gave up 5 bases; unmatched junction bases: 2. The CDR3 consists of 15 residues. The CDR3 protein is CASSQELAGAETQYF. As DNA, the CDR3 is TGTGCCAGCAGCCAAGAACTAGCGGGAGCGGAGACCCAGTACTTC.

This clone showed up just a few times. The rearrangement links TRBV7-9 to TRBJ1-1, with D possibly being TRBD1 (6 bases). The CDR3 contains 15 residues. V dropped 5 bases and J dropped 0 bases, with 13 bases sitting between them. CDR1 and CDR2 from the germline V gene are SEHNR and FQNEAQ (reference sequence). The CDR3 region is CASSTGTGMNTEAFF. The CDR3 nucleotides are TGTGCCAGCAGCACAGGAACAGGGATGAACACTGAAGCTTTCTTT.

This clone has only a few counts. V gene TRBV5-8 combines with J gene TRBJ2-1; no definite D call. Per germline, CDR1 SGHTS and CDR2 YDEGEE. This CDR3 spans 13 amino acids. V was clipped by 0 bases and J by 15 bases, with 16 bases between them. The CDR3 DNA is TGTGCCAGCAGCTTGGGTGAGGCAATTGGTATGTTCTTC. It codes for CASSLGEAIGMFF.

This clone was counted a few times. This sequence joins TRBV19 and TRBJ2-1; tentatively, D is TRBD1 or TRBD2 (6 bases each). The CDR3 has 16 residues. The germline CDR1 and CDR2 sequences are LNHDA and SQIVND (reference sequence). Trimming took off 0 bases at V and 3 bases at J, with 12 bases between the two ends. Here the CDR3 reads CASSIEGGSFYNEQFF. In nucleotides, the CDR3 is TGTGCCAGTAGTATAGAAGGGGGGAGCTTCTACAATGAGCAGTTCTTC.

The chain carries TRBV29-1 and TRBJ1-1; no reliable D call. V shed 8 bases and J shed 6 bases, with 10 bases lying between them. Germline values: CDR1 SQVTM, CDR2 ANQGSEA. The CDR3 length is 10 residues. In DNA form, the CDR3 reads TGCAGCTCCTCGCACCCTGAAGCTTTCTTT. Translating gives CSSSHPEAFF.

V gene TRBV7-3 combines with J gene TRBJ2-6; no definite D call. The germline V gene has CDR1 SGHTA and CDR2 FQGTGA. Between the trimmed V and J ends, which lost 5 bases and 1 base, there was a span of 9 bases. The CDR3 has 15 amino acids. The CDR3 DNA reads as TGTGCCAGCAGCCTAGACATGTCTGGGGCCAACGTCCTGACTTTC. The encoded protein is CASSLDMSGANVLTF. The full variable domain, its missing parts supplied by reference TRBV7-3 and TRBJ2-6, is GAGVSQTPSNKVTEKGKYVELRCDPISGHTALYWYRQSLGQGPEFLIYFQGTGAADDSGLPNDRFFAVRPEGSVSTLKIQRTERGDSAVYLCASSLDMSGANVLTFGAGSRLTVL.

V is TRBV5-1 and J is TRBJ2-7; the D is unclear. This CDR3 comprises 10 residues. The V end lost 2 bases, the J end lost 5 bases, and 2 bases lay between the germline ends. CDR1 is SGHRS and CDR2 is YFSETQ in the germline V gene. For the CDR3, the DNA is TGCGCCAGCAGCTTAGACGAGCAGTACTTC. This codes for CASSLDEQYF.

This clone has only a few counts. The V gene is TRBV5-1, the J gene TRBJ1-2; possible D gene TRBD1, 5 bases. CDR3 length: 14 residues. Trimming cost V 4 bases and J 6 bases, with 16 bases left between them. Looked up from germline, CDR1 is SGHRS and CDR2 is YFSETQ. The CDR3 loop is CASSAEPGTNGYTF. The CDR3 region has the DNA TGCGCCAGCAGCGCGGAGCCCGGGACGAATGGCTACACCTTC.

This clone was counted between two and nine times. The J gene is TRBJ2-1, the V gene TRBV30, with D hard to call. The CDR3 sequence is 12 residues long. Germline V CDR1 and CDR2: GTSNPN, SVGIG (reference sequence). V shed 0 bases and J shed 7 bases, with 7 bases lying between them. CDR3 nucleotide sequence: TGTGCCTGGAGTGTCTGGGGAAATGAGCAGTTCTTC. Translation gives CAWSVWGNEQFF.

The rearrangement joins TRBV2 to TRBJ2-2; the D gene is possibly TRBD1 (6 bases). Germline lookup yields CDR1 SNHLY and CDR2 FYNNEI. The V end was cut by 6 bases, the J end by 6 bases, with 11 bases between. The length of the CDR3 is 13 residues. The CDR3 DNA sequence: TGTGCCAGCAGACAACAGGGATCCGGGGAGCTGTTTTTT. Translation gives CASRQQGSGELFF.

J is TRBJ2-7 and V is TRBV5-1, with D tentatively TRBD1 (6 bases). Trimming shortened V by 3 bases and J by 2 bases, and 12 bases separated the two germline ends. There are 14 residues in the CDR3. Per germline, CDR1 SGHRS and CDR2 YFSETQ. The CDR3 sequence: CASSYYGQTYEQYF. In nucleotides, the CDR3 is TGCGCCAGCAGCTACTACGGACAGACCTACGAGCAGTACTTC.

The V and J genes are TRBV2 and TRBJ1-2; D is unresolved. V shed 4 bases and J shed 6 bases, with 18 bases lying between them. Germline CDR1 is SNHLY and CDR2 is FYNNEI. The CDR3 consists of 15 residues. CDR3 coding DNA: TGTGCCAGCAGTGTATGGCCCGCAGTTTTGGATGGCTACACCTTC. Its translation is CASSVWPAVLDGYTF.

The rearrangement links TRBV29-1 to TRBJ1-2, with a tentative D call TRBD1 (6 bases). The CDR3 spans 13 residues. V dropped 5 bases and J dropped 2 bases, with 12 bases sitting between them. Germline-derived CDR1 and CDR2 are SQVTM and ANQGSEA. CDR3 amino acids: CSVSTTGNYGYTF. The CDR3 DNA reads as TGCAGCGTTTCTACAACAGGGAACTATGGCTACACCTTC.

The J gene is TRBJ2-1, the V gene TRBV29-1; perhaps TRBD2 as D (5 bases). This CDR3 spans 13 amino acids. V was cut by 0 bases and J by 5 bases, with 8 bases left in between. The germline gives CDR1 SQVTM, CDR2 ANQGSEA. The CDR3, as DNA: TGCAGCGTTGAAGACGGGGTCAACAATGAGCAGTTCTTC. It encodes CSVEDGVNNEQFF.

The chain couples TRBV20-1 to TRBJ2-7; no clear D. The CDR3 runs 11 residues. The V end was cut by 5 bases, the J end by 3 bases, with 8 bases between. Germline CDR1 and CDR2: DFQATT and SNEGSKA (reference sequence). For the CDR3, the DNA is TGCAGTGCTGCAATAGACTACGAGCAGTACTTC. Amino acid sequence: CSAAIDYEQYF.

This clone was detected a few times. V usage is TRBV2 and J usage is TRBJ2-3; D may be TRBD1 (5 bases). CDR3 length: 14 residues. The germline gives CDR1 SNHLY, CDR2 FYNNEI. V lost 5 bases and J 6 bases, leaving 15 bases between the germline ends. As DNA, the CDR3 is TGTGCCAGCAGTATCGGCAGGGTGAAGGATACGCAGTATTTT. Protein: CASSIGRVKDTQYF. Complete variable domain (other parts from reference TRBV2 and TRBJ2-3): EPEVTQTPSHQVTQMGQEVILRCVPISNHLYFYWYRQILGQKVEFLVSFYNNEISEKSEIFDDQFSVERPDGSNFTLKIRSTKLEDSAMYFCASSIGRVKDTQYFGPGTRLTVL.

V usage is TRBV27 and J usage is TRBJ2-7; either TRBD1 or TRBD2 may fit D (7 bases each). The V and J ends lost 7 bases and 0 bases respectively, with 28 bases between them. This CDR3 comprises 19 residues. Germline-derived CDR1 and CDR2 are MNHEY and SMNVEV (reference sequence). CDR3 nucleotide sequence: TGTGCCAGCAAATTTATCGGACTAGGGCCACAGGGGTTCTCCTACGAGCAGTACTTC. Amino acids: CASKFIGLGPQGFSYEQYF.

This clone was counted a few times. Other DNA sequences in this sample translate to the same CDR3. The chain carries TRBV29-1 and TRBJ1-2, with 10 bases fitting TRBD1. The V and J ends lost 6 bases and 8 bases, in that order; junction bases with no gene match: 9. CDR3 size: 13 residues. CDR1 and CDR2 from the germline V gene are SQVTM and ANQGSEA. The CDR3 sequence is CSVQTGTGVGYTF. The CDR3 region has the DNA TGCAGCGTCCAAACCGGGACAGGGGTAGGCTACACCTTC.

V usage is TRBV7-3 and J usage is TRBJ2-3; D unclear. V lost 5 bases to trimming and J lost 3 bases, with 6 bases between them. This CDR3 comprises 12 residues. Germline V gene lookup returns CDR1 SGHTA and CDR2 FQGTGA. This CDR3 reads CASSPDTDTQYF. In DNA form, the CDR3 reads TGTGCCAGCAGCCCCGATACAGATACGCAGTATTTT.